The clone carrying this TCR beta chain was counted at least ten times. Antigen specificity is unknown. The entry originates in a study of T cell repertoires in cytomegalovirus infection. Study-wide context: Signatures in public TCR beta sequences pointed to both CMV infection and matching HLA type. Overall study results and limits: Based on cumulative public TCR beta family frequency, carriers of CMV plus the relevant HLA were identified. The ex vivo response showed dominance by HLA-C-restricted CMV-specific TCR beta clonotypes.

V dropped 3 bases and J dropped 2 bases, with 14 bases sitting between them. The length of the CDR3 is 15 residues. Looked up from germline, CDR1 is SGHTA and CDR2 is FQGNSA. From the reads, TCRdb called clonotypes with MiXCR, one entry per CDR3 protein. Among around 260,000 distinct CDR3 sequences listed, approximately 10% were seen once. The sequencing input was PBMCs. The chain recombines TRBV7-2 with TRBJ2-7; D is unclear. The clonotype originates from a human donor in good health (CMV status not recorded). Some clones in this sample may be carry-over from other donors' samples. The CDR3 nucleotides are TGTGCCAGCAGCTTCGGCCTGGTGGGCACCTACGAGCAGTACTTC. Encoded protein: CASSFGLVGTYEQYF. The full variable domain, its missing parts supplied by reference TRBV7-2 and TRBJ2-7, is GAGVSQSPSNKVTEKGKDVELRCDPISGHTALYWYRQSLGQGLEFLIYFQGNSAPDKSGLPSDRFSAERTGGSVSTLTIQRTQQEDSAVYLCASSFGLVGTYEQYFGPGTRLTVT.